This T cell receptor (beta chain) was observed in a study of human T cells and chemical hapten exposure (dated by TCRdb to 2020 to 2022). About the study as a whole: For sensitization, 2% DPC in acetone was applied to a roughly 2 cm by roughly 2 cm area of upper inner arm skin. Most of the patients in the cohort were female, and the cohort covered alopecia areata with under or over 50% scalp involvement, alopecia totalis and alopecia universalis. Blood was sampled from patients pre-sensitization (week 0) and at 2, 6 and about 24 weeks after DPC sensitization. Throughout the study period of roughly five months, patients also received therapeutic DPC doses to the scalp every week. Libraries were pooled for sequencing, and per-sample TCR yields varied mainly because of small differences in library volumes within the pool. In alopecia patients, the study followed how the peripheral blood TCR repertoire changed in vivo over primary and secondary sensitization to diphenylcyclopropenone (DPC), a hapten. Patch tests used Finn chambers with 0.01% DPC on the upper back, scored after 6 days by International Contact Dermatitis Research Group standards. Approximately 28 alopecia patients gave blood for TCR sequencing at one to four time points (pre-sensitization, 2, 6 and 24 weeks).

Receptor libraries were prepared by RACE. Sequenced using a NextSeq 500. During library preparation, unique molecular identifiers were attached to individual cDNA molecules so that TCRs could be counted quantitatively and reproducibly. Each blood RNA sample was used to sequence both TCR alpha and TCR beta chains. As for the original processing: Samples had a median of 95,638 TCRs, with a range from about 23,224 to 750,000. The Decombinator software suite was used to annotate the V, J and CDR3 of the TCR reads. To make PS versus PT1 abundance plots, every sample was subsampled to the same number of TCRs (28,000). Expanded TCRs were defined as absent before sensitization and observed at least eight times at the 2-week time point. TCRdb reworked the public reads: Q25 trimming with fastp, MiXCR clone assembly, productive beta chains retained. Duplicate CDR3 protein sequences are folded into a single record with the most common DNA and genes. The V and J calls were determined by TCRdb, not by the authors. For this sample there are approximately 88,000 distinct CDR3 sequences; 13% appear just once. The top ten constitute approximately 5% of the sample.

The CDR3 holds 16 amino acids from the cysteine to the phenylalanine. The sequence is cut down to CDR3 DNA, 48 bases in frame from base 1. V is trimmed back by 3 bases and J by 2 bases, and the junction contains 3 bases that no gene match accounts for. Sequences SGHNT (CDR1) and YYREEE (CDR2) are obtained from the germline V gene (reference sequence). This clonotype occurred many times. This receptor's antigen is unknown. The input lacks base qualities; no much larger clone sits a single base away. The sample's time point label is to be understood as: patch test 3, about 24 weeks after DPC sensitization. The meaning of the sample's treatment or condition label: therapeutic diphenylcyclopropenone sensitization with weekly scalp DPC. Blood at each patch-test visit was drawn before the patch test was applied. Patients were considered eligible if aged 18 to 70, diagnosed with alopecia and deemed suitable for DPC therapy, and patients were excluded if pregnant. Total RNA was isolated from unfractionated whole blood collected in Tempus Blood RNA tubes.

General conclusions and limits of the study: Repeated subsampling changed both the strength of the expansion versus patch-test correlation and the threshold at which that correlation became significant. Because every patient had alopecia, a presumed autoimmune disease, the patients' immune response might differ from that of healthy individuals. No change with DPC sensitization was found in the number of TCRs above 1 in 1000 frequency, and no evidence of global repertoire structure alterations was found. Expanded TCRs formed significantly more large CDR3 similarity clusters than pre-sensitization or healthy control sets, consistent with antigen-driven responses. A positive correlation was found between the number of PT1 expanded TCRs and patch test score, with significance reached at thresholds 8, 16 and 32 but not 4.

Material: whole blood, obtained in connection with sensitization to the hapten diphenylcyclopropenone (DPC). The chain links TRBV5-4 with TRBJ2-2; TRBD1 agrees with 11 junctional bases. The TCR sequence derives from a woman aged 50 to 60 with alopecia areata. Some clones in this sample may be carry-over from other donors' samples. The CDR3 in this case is CASSSRTGGNTGELFF. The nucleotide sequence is TGTGCCAGCAGCTCAAGGACAGGGGGCAACACCGGGGAGCTGTTTTTT. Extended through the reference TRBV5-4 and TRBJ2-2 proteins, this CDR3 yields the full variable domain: ETGVTQSPTHLIKTRGQQVTLRCSSQSGHNTVSWYQQALGQGPQFIFQYYREEENGRGNFPPRFSGLQFPNYSSELNVNALELDDSALYLCASSSRTGGNTGELFFGEGSRLTVL.